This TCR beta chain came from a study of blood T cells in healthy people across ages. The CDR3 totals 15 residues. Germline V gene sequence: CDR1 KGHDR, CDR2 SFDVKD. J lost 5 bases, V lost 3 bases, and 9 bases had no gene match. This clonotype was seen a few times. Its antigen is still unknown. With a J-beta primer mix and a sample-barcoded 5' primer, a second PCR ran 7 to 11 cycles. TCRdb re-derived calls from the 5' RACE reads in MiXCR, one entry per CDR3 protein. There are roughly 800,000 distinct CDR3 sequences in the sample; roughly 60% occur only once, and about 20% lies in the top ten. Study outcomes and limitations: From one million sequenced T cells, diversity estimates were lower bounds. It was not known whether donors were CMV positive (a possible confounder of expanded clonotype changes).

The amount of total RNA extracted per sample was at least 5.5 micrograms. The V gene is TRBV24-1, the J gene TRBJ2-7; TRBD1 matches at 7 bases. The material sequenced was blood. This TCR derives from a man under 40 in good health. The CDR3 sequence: CATSDPRGRFDEQYF. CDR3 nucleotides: TGTGCCACCAGTGATCCAAGGGGGCGCTTCGACGAGCAGTACTTC.